This entry lists 10 T cell receptor beta chains sequenced from one sample in a study of T cell responses to AZD1222 COVID-19 vaccine. Only in-frame clones appear in the TCRdb table, and some are missing; sequencing was by immunoSEQ multiplex PCR. This sample has 85,000 to 120,000 clones, with 86% found just once. This specimen was peripheral blood, taken on day 0 of AZD1222 vaccination. The receptors originated from an adult in good health.

The chain couples TRBV7-2 to TRBJ2-5, with 9 bases that match TRBD2. CDR1 SGHTA and CDR2 FQGNSA come from the germline V gene. Losses at the gene ends were 3 bases for V and 5 bases for J; bases not matched to a gene: 4. The CDR3 runs to 14 residues. This chain's CDR3 is CASSFSGSSETQYF. In nucleotides, the CDR3 is TGTGCCAGCAGCTTTAGCGGGAGTTCCGAGACCCAGTACTTC. The full variable domain, rest sourced from reference TRBV7-2 and TRBJ2-5, is GAGVSQSPSNKVTEKGKDVELRCDPISGHTALYWYRQSLGQGLEFLIYFQGNSAPDKSGLPSDRFSAERTGGSVSTLTIQRTQQEDSAVYLCASSFSGSSETQYFGPGTRLLVL.

The chain combines TRBV4-3 with TRBJ2-1; the D is unclear. Trimming cost V 0 bases and J 6 bases, with 6 bases left between them. The CDR3 runs to 13 residues. Germline V CDR1 and CDR2: LGHNA, YSLEER. The CDR3 here is CASSQDQFNEQFF. In DNA form, the CDR3 reads TGCGCCAGCAGCCAAGATCAATTCAATGAGCAGTTCTTC.

The chain's CDR3 is CATSRVGLPEETQYF. In DNA form, the CDR3 reads TGTGCCACCAGCAGAGTGGGACTACCTGAAGAGACCCAGTACTTC. The J gene is TRBJ2-5, the V gene TRBV15, with TRBD2 identical over 7 bases. This CDR3 has 15 amino acids. The germline V gene has CDR1 LNHNV and CDR2 YYDKDF (reference sequence). The J segment lost 3 bases and the V segment lost 1 base, leaving 5 bases of the junction unmatched.

The chain uses TRBV5-1 and TRBJ1-2; D gene ambiguous. This CDR3 spans 15 amino acids. Trimming took 0 bases from V and 4 from J, leaving 13 bases between them. Germline V gene lookup returns CDR1 SGHRS and CDR2 YFSETQ. The CDR3 loop reads CASSLERSLAYGYTF. DNA of the CDR3: TGCGCCAGCAGCTTGGAGCGGAGCTTAGCCTATGGCTACACCTTC. Full variable domain (missing parts from reference TRBV5-1 and TRBJ1-2): KAGVTQTPRYLIKTRGQQVTLSCSPISGHRSVSWYQQTPGQGLQFLFEYFSETQRNKGNFPGRFSGRQFSNSRSEMNVSTLELGDSALYLCASSLERSLAYGYTFGSGTRLTVV.

The chain employs TRBV7-3 and TRBJ2-2; D is possibly TRBD1 or TRBD2 (5 bases each). Germline CDR1 and CDR2: SGHTA and FQGTGA. V lost 5 bases and J 6 bases, leaving 13 bases between the germline ends. CDR3 length equals 14 residues. CDR3 in DNA: TGTGCCAGCAGCACCATTCCGGGACCCGGGGAGCTGTTTTTT. Translated, it gives CASSTIPGPGELFF.

Here the CDR3 reads CASSPTSGGALFEQYF. The DNA of the CDR3 is TGTGCCAGCAGCCCTACTAGCGGGGGGGCGCTTTTCGAGCAGTACTTC. The rearrangement uses TRBV6-2 or TRBV6-3 and TRBJ2-7; TRBD2 matches 13 bases. V lost 6 bases, J lost 6 bases, and 11 bases stayed unmatched. This CDR3 contains 16 residues. From germline, CDR1 is MNHEY and CDR2 SVGEGT.

The CDR3 coding sequence is TGTGCCAGCAGCACGACAGGGGGCCCTGGCTATGGCTACACCTTC. As protein: CASSTTGGPGYGYTF. The gene calls are TRBV14 and TRBJ1-2; 10 positions agree with TRBD1. This CDR3 has 15 amino acids. V dropped 5 bases and J dropped 4; count of bases not matched to a gene: 7. The germline V gene encodes CDR1 SGHDN and CDR2 FVKESK.

The chain has TRBV3-1 (or the pseudogene TRBV3-2) and TRBJ2-3; D not resolved. CDR1 LGHDT and CDR2 YNNKEL come from the germline V gene (reference sequence). V was shortened by 8 bases and J by 5 bases, with 11 bases between the two germline ends. The CDR3 contains 12 residues. The CDR3 DNA reads as TGTGCCAGCGGGTCGAGGAAAGATACGCAGTATTTT. This translates into CASGSRKDTQYF.

The J gene is TRBJ2-1, the V gene TRBV6-5; 10 nucleotides align to TRBD1. The CDR3 contains 15 residues. V lost 6 bases to trimming and J lost 8 bases; unmatched junction nucleotides: 10. Germline-derived CDR1 and CDR2 are MNHEY and SVGAGI. DNA for the CDR3: TGTGCCAGCAGCCAGACAGGGGGCGATTTCCATGAGCAGTTCTTC. Its translation is CASSQTGGDFHEQFF.

The chain couples TRBV20-1 to TRBJ2-1; possibly TRBD1 or TRBD2 for D (5 bases each). The CDR3 extends over 12 amino acids. The V and J ends lost 3 bases and 9 bases respectively, with 12 bases between them. The V gene's germline CDR1 is DFQATT and CDR2 SNEGSKA (reference sequence). CDR3 region: CSASRRDAEQFF. The CDR3 region has the DNA TGCAGTGCTAGTCGCCGGGACGCTGAGCAGTTCTTC.